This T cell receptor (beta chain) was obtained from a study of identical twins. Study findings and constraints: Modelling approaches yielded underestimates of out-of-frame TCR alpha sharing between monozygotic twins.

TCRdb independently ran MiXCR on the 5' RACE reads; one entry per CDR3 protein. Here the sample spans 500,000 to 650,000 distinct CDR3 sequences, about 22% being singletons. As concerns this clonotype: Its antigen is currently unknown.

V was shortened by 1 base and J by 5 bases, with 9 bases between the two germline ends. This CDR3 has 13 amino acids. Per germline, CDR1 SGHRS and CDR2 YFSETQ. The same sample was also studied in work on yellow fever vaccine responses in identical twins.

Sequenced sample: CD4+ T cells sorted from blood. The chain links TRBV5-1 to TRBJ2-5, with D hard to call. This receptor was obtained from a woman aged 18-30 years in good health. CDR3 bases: TGCGCCAGCAGCTTGTGGCCTCCCGAGACCCAGTACTTC. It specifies CASSLWPPETQYF.